This T cell receptor (beta chain) was sequenced for a study of Ad26.COV2.S vaccination and SARS-CoV-2 variants. Treatment in this sample: about 20 received Ad26.COV2.S at low or high dose, single or two shots; 5 received placebo; per-sample allocation not given. At day 63 after the first vaccine or placebo injection, samples were drawn. Germline CDR1 and CDR2: SGHDT and YYEEEE. Trimming took 4 bases from V and 4 from J, leaving 11 bases between them. The CDR3 totals 13 residues. This table comes from immunoSEQ multiplex PCR, and its TCRdb copy is limited to in-frame clones, with some not included. The sample has hundreds of thousands of clones, roughly nine tenths seen once.

The V and J genes are TRBV5-6 and TRBJ1-2, with D possibly TRBD1 on 6 matching bases. Sequencing used peripheral blood, obtained in a trial of Ad26.COV2.S vaccine versus placebo. The clonotype was recovered from a person aged 18 to 65 who received the Ad26.COV2.S COVID-19 vaccine or a placebo. CDR3 region: CASSRDRTYGYTF. The CDR3 region has the DNA TGTGCCAGCAGCCGTGACAGGACCTATGGCTACACCTTC. Drawing the rest from reference TRBV5-6 and TRBJ1-2, the complete variable domain is DAGVTQSPTHLIKTRGQQVTLRCSPKSGHDTVSWYQQALGQGPQFIFQYYEEEERQRGNFPDRFSGHQFPNYSSELNVNALLLGDSALYLCASSRDRTYGYTFGSGTRLTVV.